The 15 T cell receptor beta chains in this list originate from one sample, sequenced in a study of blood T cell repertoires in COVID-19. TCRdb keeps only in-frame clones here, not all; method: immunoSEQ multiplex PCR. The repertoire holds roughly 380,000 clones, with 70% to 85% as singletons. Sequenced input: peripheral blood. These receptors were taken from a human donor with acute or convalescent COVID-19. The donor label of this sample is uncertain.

This CDR3 is CASSNRTGLRDTEAFF. The CDR3 DNA sequence: TGTGCCAGCAGCAATCGGACAGGGTTACGGGACACTGAAGCTTTCTTT. The chain joins TRBV21-1 to TRBJ1-1; the table's D gene call, TRBD1, was not cross checked with the DNA. TRBV21-1 is flagged as a pseudogene. CDR3 size: 16 residues.

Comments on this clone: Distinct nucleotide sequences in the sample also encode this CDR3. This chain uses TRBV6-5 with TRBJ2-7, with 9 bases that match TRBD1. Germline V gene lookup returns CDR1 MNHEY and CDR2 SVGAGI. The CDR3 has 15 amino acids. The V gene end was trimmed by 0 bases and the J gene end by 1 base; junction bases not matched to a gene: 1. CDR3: CASSYSGTGSYEQYF. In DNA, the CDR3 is TGTGCCAGCAGTTACTCCGGGACAGGGTCCTACGAGCAGTACTTC.

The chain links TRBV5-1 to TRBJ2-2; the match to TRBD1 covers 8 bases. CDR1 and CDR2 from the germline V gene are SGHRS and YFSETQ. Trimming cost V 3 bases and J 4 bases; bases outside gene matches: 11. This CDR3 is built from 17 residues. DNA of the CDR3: TGCGCCAGCAGCTCTGAACAGGGGGTATGGGGCACCGGGGAGCTGTTTTTT. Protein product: CASSSEQGVWGTGELFF.

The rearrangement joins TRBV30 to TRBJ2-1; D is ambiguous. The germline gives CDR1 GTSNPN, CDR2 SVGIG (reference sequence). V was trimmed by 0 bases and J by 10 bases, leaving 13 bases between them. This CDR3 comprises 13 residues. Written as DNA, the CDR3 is TGTGCCTGGAGTGTCTATATTGACGGGGAGCAGTTCTTC. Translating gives CAWSVYIDGEQFF.

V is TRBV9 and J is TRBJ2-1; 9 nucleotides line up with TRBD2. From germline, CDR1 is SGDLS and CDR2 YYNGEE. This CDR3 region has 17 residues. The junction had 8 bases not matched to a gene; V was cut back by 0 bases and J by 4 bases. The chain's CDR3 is CASSVVSGGTRYNEQFF. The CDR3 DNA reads TGTGCCAGCAGCGTAGTAAGCGGGGGGACGCGTTACAATGAGCAGTTCTTC.

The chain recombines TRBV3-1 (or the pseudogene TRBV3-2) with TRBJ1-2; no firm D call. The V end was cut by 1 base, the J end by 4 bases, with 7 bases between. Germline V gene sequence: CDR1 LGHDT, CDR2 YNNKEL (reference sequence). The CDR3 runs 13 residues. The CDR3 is CASSQVRFYGYTF. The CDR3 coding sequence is TGTGCCAGCAGCCAAGTCCGGTTCTATGGCTACACCTTC.

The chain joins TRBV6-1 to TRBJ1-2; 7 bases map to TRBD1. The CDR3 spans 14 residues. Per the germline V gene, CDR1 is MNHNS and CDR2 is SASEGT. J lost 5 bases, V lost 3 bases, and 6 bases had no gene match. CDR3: CASSDGTAVYGYTF. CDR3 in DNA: TGTGCCAGCAGTGACGGGACAGCAGTTTATGGCTACACCTTC.

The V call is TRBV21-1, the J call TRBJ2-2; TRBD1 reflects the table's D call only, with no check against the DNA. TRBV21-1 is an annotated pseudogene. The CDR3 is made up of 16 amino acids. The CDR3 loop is CASSKERRQNTGELFF. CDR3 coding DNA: TGTGCCAGCAGCAAAGAGAGAAGACAGAACACCGGGGAGCTGTTTTTT.

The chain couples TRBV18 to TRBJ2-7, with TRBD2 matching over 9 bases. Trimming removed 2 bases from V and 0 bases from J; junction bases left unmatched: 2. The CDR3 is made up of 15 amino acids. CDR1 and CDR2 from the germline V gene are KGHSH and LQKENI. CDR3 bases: TGTGCCAGCTCACCAGCGGGGGGGAGCTCCTACGAGCAGTACTTC. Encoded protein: CASSPAGGSSYEQYF.

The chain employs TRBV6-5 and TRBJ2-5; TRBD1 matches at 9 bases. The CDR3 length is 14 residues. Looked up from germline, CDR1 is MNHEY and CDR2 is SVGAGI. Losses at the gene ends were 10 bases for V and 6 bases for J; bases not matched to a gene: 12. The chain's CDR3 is CATRKDRGLKTQYF. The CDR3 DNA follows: TGTGCCACCAGGAAGGACAGGGGACTGAAGACCCAGTACTTC.

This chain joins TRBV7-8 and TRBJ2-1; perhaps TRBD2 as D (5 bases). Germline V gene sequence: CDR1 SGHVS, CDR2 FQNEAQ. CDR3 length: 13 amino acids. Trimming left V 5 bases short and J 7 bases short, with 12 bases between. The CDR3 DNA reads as TGTGCCAGCAGCCAACGGGGAGTTAATGAGCAGTTCTTC. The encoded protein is CASSQRGVNEQFF. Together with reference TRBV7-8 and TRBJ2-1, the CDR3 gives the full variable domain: GAGVSQSPRYKVAKRGQDVALRCDPISGHVSLFWYQQALGQGPEFLTYFQNEAQLDKSGLPSDRFFAERPEGSVSTLKIQRTQQEDSAVYLCASSQRGVNEQFFGPGTRLTVL.

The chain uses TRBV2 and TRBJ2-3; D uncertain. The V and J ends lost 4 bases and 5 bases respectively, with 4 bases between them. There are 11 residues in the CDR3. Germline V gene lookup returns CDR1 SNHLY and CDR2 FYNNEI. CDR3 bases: TGTGCCAGCAGTGTCAGAGATACGCAGTATTTT. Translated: CASSVRDTQYF.

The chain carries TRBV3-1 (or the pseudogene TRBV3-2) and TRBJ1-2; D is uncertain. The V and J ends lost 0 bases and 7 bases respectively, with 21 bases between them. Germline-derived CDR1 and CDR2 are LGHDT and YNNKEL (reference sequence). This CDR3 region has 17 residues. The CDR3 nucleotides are TGTGCCAGCAGCCAAGATCTATTGGCGGGTCCGGTCGCTGGCTACACCTTC. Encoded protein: CASSQDLLAGPVAGYTF.

The CDR3 region has the DNA TGTGCCAGCAGCGAGGGGGTATGGAATTCACCCCTCCACTTT. It encodes CASSEGVWNSPLHF. This chain joins TRBV6-5 and TRBJ1-6, with a possible D match to TRBD1 (6 bases). The V gene's germline CDR1 is MNHEY and CDR2 SVGAGI. Deletions cut 6 bases from V and 7 bases from J, with 13 bases between. The CDR3 is 14 residues long.

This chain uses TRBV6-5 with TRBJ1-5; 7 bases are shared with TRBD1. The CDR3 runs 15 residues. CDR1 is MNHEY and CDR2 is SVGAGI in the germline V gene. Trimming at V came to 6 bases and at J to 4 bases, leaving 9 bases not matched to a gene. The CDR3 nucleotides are TGTGCCAGCAGACCCTCAACAGGGGAAAATCAGCCCCAGCATTTT. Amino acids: CASRPSTGENQPQHF.